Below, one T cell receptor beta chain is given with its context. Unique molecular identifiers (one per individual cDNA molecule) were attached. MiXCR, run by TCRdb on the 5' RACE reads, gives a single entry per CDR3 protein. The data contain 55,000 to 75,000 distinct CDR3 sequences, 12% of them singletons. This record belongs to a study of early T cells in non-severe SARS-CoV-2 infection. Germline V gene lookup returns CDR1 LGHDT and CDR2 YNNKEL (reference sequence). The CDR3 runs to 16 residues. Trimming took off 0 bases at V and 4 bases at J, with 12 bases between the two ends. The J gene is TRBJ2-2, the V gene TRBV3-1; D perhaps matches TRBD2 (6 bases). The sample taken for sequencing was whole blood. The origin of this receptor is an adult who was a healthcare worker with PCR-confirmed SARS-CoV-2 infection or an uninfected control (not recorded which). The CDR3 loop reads CASSQDRGAGTGELFF. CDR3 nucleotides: TGTGCCAGCAGCCAAGACCGGGGAGCGGGCACCGGGGAGCTGTTTTTT.